This TCR beta chain comes out of a study of glioma-infiltrating T cells after dendritic cell vaccination (dated by TCRdb to 2016 to 2017). In the study overall: A cohort of about 15 glioblastoma patients from Phase I and II dendritic cell vaccination trials was included, of whom 9 were newly diagnosed and 6 had recurrent disease. Between about 2002 and 2013, the patients were given dendritic cell vaccination pulsed with autologous tumor lysate. To make the vaccine, monocyte-derived dendritic cells were cultured for 6 to 7 days with IL-4 and GM-CSF and then pulsed overnight with autologous tumor lysate. Patients received three intradermal dendritic cell vaccine injections at biweekly intervals in the arm below the axilla. In glioblastoma patients vaccinated with dendritic cells, deep sequencing of TCR beta CDR3 regions served to measure tumor-infiltrating lymphocyte content and to compare repertoires between tumor and blood. Survival after dendritic cell vaccination was correlated with TCR sequencing metrics, including TIL content and tumor-blood repertoire overlap. Summary of the overall study and its limitations: The three-group TCR overlap response model was characterized as speculative, and prospective validation of the model was stated to be required. Longer time to progression and overall survival after dendritic cell vaccination were predicted by higher estimated pretreatment TIL content. The cohort was small and heterogeneous, only a few patients had full blood and tumor sets, and even fewer had initial-recurrent tumor pairs. No direct relationship between TCR clonality and survival was found, suggesting that a diverse polyclonal response may matter.

The CDR3 numbers 13 residues from cysteine through phenylalanine. The sequence is cut down to CDR3 DNA, 39 bases in frame from base 1. Trimming costs V 2 bases and J 6 bases, and their ends lie 7 bases apart. CDR1 and CDR2, per the germline V gene, are SGHVS and FNYEAQ. Note on this clone: Its antigen target is currently unknown. No qualities accompany the bases; no much larger clone lies one base away.

Patients were selected for having adequate residual fresh-frozen tumor tissue and more than two years of available survival data. An isocitrate dehydrogenase mutation was not carried by any of the glioblastoma patients, although molecular status was otherwise variable. PBMC collection took place before vaccination, two weeks after the third vaccination, and at tumor progression if progression occurred. The Qiagen DNeasy Blood extraction Kit was used to extract genomic DNA. The immunoSEQ assay amplified TCRB CDR3 regions from approximately 2 micrograms of genomic DNA, or from all available DNA when less than that amount was available. The multiplex PCR employed 60 forward primers targeting TCR V beta segments and 13 reverse primers targeting J beta segments. Synthetic control templates were spiked into each sample at limiting dilution to estimate reads per starting template. The Illumina HiSeq System generated 87 bp sequencing reads. The original methods were these. PCR and sequencing errors were removed by merging closely related sequences with a nearest neighbor algorithm. TCR overlap was measured as the percentage of unique tumor TCR beta sequences also present in the same patient's peripheral blood. TCRdb retrieved this table from immuneACCESS and kept in-frame rearrangements only. Not all clones are present; in checked studies, unresolved V genes account for under half, and no reason is known for the remainder. Clonal size and the V and J genes are those of that table, whereas D and trimming came from the DNA. Within this sample are approximately 100,000 clones, with roughly 80% of them counted one time only. The ten biggest clones cover roughly 12% of the sample.

The TCR comes from a human donor with glioblastoma. The sample here was blood, taken before dendritic cell vaccination. The sequence joins TRBV7-6 to TRBJ2-2; the D segment cannot be called with confidence. CDR3 loop: CASSLTVAGELFF. The DNA is as follows: TGTGCCAGCAGCTTAACGGTGGCCGGGGAGCTGTTTTTT.